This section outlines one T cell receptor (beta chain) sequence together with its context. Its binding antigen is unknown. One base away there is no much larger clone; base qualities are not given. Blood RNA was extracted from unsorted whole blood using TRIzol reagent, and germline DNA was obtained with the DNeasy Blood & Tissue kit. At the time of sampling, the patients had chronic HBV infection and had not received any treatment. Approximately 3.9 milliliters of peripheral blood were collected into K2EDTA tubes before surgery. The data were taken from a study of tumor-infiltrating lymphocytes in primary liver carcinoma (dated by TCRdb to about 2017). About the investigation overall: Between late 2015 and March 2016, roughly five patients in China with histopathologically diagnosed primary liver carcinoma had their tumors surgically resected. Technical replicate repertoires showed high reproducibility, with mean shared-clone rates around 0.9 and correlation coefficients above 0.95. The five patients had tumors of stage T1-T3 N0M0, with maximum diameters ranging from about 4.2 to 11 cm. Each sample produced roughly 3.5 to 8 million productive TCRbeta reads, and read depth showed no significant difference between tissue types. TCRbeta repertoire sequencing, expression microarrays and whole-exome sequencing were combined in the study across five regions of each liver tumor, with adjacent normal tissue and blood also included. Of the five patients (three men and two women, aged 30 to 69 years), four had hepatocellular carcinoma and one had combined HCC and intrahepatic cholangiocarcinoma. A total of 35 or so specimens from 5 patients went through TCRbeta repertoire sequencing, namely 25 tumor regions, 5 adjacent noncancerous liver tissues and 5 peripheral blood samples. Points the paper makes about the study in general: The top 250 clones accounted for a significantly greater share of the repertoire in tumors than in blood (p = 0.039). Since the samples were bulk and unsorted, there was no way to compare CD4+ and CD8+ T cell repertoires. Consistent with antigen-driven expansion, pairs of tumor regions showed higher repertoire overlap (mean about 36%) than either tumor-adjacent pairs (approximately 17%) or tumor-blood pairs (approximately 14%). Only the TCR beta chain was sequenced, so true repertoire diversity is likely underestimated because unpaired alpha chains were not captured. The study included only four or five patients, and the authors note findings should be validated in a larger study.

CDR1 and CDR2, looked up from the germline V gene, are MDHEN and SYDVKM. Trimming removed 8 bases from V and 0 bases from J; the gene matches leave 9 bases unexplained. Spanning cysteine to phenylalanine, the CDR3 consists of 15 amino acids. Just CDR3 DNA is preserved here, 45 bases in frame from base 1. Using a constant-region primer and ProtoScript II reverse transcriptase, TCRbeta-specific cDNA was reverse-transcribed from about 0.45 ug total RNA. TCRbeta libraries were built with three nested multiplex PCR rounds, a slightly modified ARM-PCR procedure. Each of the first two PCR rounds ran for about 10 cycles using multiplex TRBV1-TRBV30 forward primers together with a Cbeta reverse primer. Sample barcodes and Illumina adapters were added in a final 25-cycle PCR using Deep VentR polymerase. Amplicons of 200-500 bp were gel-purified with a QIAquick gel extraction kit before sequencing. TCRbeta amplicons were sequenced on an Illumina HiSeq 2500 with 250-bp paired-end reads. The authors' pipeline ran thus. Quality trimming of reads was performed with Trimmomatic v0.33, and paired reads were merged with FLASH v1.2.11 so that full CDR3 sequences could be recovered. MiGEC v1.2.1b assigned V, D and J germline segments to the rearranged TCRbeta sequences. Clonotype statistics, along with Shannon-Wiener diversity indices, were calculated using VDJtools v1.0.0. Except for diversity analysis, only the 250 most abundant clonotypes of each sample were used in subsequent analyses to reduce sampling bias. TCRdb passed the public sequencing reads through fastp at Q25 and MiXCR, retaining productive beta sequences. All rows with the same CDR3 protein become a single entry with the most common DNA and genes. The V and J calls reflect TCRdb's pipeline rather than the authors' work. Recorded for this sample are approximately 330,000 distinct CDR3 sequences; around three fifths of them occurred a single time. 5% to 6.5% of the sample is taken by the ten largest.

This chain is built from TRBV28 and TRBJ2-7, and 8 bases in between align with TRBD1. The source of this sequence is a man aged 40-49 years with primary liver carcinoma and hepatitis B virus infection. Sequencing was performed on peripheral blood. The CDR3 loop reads CASQQRGQVSYEQYF. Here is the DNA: TGTGCCAGCCAACAACGGGGACAGGTCTCCTACGAGCAGTACTTC.